Shown below are 20 T cell receptor beta chains from a single sample sequenced in a study of blood T cell repertoires in COVID-19. Data came from immunoSEQ multiplex PCR; TCRdb stores just in-frame clones and leaves some out. Among under 250,000 clones listed, around 87% were seen once. Input material: PBMCs or T cells enriched from blood (not recorded which). The source is a woman aged 18-29 years in a cohort exposed to, infected with or recovered from COVID-19 (not recorded which).

The chain employs TRBV5-1 and TRBJ2-3, with D possibly matching TRBD1 (6 bases). Germline V CDR1 and CDR2: SGHRS, YFSETQ. The V end was cut by 2 bases, the J end by 2 bases, with 9 bases between. CDR3 size: 14 residues. The CDR3 DNA sequence: TGCGCCAGCAGCTTAGGACAGCTCACAGATACGCAGTATTTT. Translation gives CASSLGQLTDTQYF.

The chain recombines TRBV7-9 with TRBJ1-2, with TRBD1 matching over 7 bases. After removal of 4 bases from V and 7 bases from J, the junction contained 6 bases not matched to a gene. The germline V gene encodes CDR1 SEHNR and CDR2 FQNEAQ (reference sequence). CDR3 length equals 13 residues. CDR3 nucleotides: TGTGCCAGCAGCTCAGAGACAGGGATTGGCTACACCTTC. Protein: CASSSETGIGYTF.

This chain links TRBV3-1 (or the pseudogene TRBV3-2) with TRBJ2-5; maybe TRBD2 (6 bases). The CDR3 is 12 amino acids. The V gene lost 1 base and the J gene lost 11 bases, with 11 bases spanning the gap. Germline CDR1 LGHDT, CDR2 YNNKEL (reference sequence). The CDR3 sequence: CASSQAAGSQYF. Written as DNA, the CDR3 is TGTGCCAGCAGCCAAGCGGCGGGGAGTCAGTACTTC.

The chain combines TRBV5-1 with TRBJ1-3, with no clear D. Germline V lookup: CDR1 SGHRS, CDR2 YFSETQ. The V end was cut by 5 bases, the J end by 4 bases, with 13 bases between. CDR3 length equals 14 residues. As DNA, the CDR3 is TGCGCCAGCAGATCCGGGTTGAGCGGAAACACCATATATTTT. As protein: CASRSGLSGNTIYF.

The chain recombines TRBV24-1 with TRBJ2-5; D is undetermined. The CDR3 consists of 14 residues. CDR1 and CDR2 (germline): KGHDR, SFDVKD. The germline V and J ends were trimmed by 3 bases and 7 bases, with 14 bases remaining between them. The CDR3 is CATSDPLLGWTQYF. CDR3 coding DNA: TGTGCCACCAGTGATCCGTTATTGGGCTGGACCCAGTACTTC.

CDR3 region: CASSQGRGGGAKDNEQFF. The CDR3 nucleotides are TGTGCCAGCAGCCAAGGACGAGGCGGGGGGGCCAAGGACAATGAGCAGTTCTTC. This sequence joins TRBV4-2 and TRBJ2-1, with 9 bases fitting TRBD2. There are 18 residues in the CDR3. V was clipped by 1 base and J by 5 bases; unmatched bases: 12. Germline V gives CDR1 LGHNA, CDR2 YNFKEQ.

This clone was seen once. The chain uses TRBV7-6 and TRBJ1-6; no clear D. The V end lost 5 bases, the J end lost 5 bases, and 16 bases lay between the germline ends. Per germline, CDR1 SGHVS and CDR2 FNYEAQ. The CDR3 length is 16 residues. CDR3 sequence: CASSPQVLVNNSPLHF. The CDR3 DNA is TGTGCCAGCAGCCCCCAAGTGCTAGTAAATAATTCACCCCTCCACTTT.

V usage is TRBV6-2 or TRBV6-3 and J usage is TRBJ1-1, with D perhaps matching TRBD1 (6 bases). Germline loops: CDR1 MNHEY, CDR2 SVGEGT. The V gene lost 5 bases and the J gene lost 3 bases, with 10 bases spanning the gap. The CDR3 length is 13 residues. The CDR3 DNA sequence: TGTGCCAGCAGTCACCACAGGGACACTGAAGCTTTCTTT. It codes for CASSHHRDTEAFF.

This clone was counted only a few times. The chain joins TRBV3-1 (or the pseudogene TRBV3-2) to TRBJ2-7; the D gene is possibly TRBD2 (6 bases). The CDR3 is made up of 13 amino acids. Trimming removed 4 bases from V and 10 bases from J, with 17 bases in between. Per the germline V gene, CDR1 is LGHDT and CDR2 is YNNKEL (reference sequence). The CDR3 reads CASSPPGVSIQYF. CDR3 bases: TGTGCCAGCAGCCCCCCGGGGGTGTCTATTCAGTACTTC.

This clone was recorded once. The chain couples TRBV5-1 to TRBJ1-4, with a weak D call TRBD1 (5 bases). Germline V lookup: CDR1 SGHRS, CDR2 YFSETQ. The CDR3 length is 14 residues. Trimming took off 4 bases at V and 5 bases at J, with 12 bases between the two ends. In nucleotides, the CDR3 is TGCGCCAGCAGCATGACCCAGGGCAATGAAAAACTGTTTTTT. This translates into CASSMTQGNEKLFF.

This chain joins TRBV5-1 and TRBJ2-3; tentative D call: TRBD2 (6 bases). The CDR3 has 15 residues. V was shortened by 1 base and J by 1 base, with 10 bases between the two germline ends. Germline-derived CDR1 and CDR2 are SGHRS and YFSETQ. The CDR3 spells CASSLMSGGTDTQYF. The DNA of the CDR3 is TGCGCCAGCAGCTTGATGTCGGGAGGCACAGATACGCAGTATTTT.

V is TRBV9 and J is TRBJ1-5; possibly TRBD1 for D (6 bases). This CDR3 region has 15 residues. CDR1 SGDLS and CDR2 YYNGEE come from the germline V gene. The V end lost 3 bases, the J end lost 7 bases, and 17 bases lay between the germline ends. The CDR3 DNA reads as TGTGCCAGCAGCGCTCGGGGCAGAGGGGGACAGCCCCAGCATTTT. Amino acid sequence: CASSARGRGGQPQHF.

V is TRBV3-1 (or the pseudogene TRBV3-2) and J is TRBJ2-1, with D hard to call. Trimming removed 8 bases from V and 9 bases from J, with 11 bases in between. Germline CDR1 LGHDT, CDR2 YNNKEL (reference sequence). This CDR3 contains 11 residues. The CDR3 DNA reads TGTGCCAGCGGATATCGGAGTGAGCAGTTCTTC. Translating gives CASGYRSEQFF.

The rearrangement links TRBV2 to TRBJ1-1; D remains unclear. The CDR3 loop spans 14 amino acids. Trimming cost V 6 bases and J 5 bases, with 16 bases left between them. In germline, CDR1 is SNHLY, CDR2 FYNNEI. The chain's CDR3 is CASRGSREGTEAFF. The CDR3 nucleotides read TGTGCCAGCAGGGGTAGTAGGGAGGGTACTGAAGCTTTCTTT.

The chain is built from TRBV7-9 and TRBJ2-3; 7 bases align to TRBD1. The CDR3 has 15 amino acids. Germline V gene data show CDR1 as SEHNR and CDR2 as FQNEAQ (reference sequence). After removal of 3 bases from V and 2 bases from J, the junction contained 5 bases not matched to a gene. As DNA, the CDR3 is TGTGCCAGCAGCTTGGGGGACAGATACACAGATACGCAGTATTTT. It specifies CASSLGDRYTDTQYF.

The chain uses TRBV5-1 and TRBJ2-1, with no clear D. The CDR3 length is 15 residues. Germline V gene lookup returns CDR1 SGHRS and CDR2 YFSETQ. Deletions cut 4 bases from V and 5 bases from J, with 16 bases between. CDR3 loop: CASSPAATYNNEQFF. CDR3 bases: TGCGCCAGCAGCCCCGCCGCGACTTACAACAATGAGCAGTTCTTC.

The V call is TRBV18, the J call TRBJ2-3; TRBD2 is a possible D gene (6 bases). In germline, CDR1 is KGHSH, CDR2 LQKENI. The CDR3 length is 15 residues. Trimming shortened V by 1 base and J by 1 base, and 9 bases separated the two germline ends. Here the CDR3 DNA reads TGTGCCAGCTCACCACGGCCGGGAGGCACAGATACGCAGTATTTT. This encodes CASSPRPGGTDTQYF.

V is TRBV6-6 and J is TRBJ1-5; TRBD1 agrees at 10 bases. Trimming cost V 8 bases and J 7 bases; bases outside gene matches: 5. This CDR3 region has 13 residues. Germline-derived CDR1 and CDR2 are MNHNY and SVGAGI (reference sequence). The CDR3 region has the DNA TGTGCCAGCTCGGGACAGGGGAGCCAGCCCCAGCATTTT. Its protein is CASSGQGSQPQHF.

V gene TRBV6-4 combines with J gene TRBJ2-7, with 9 bases matching TRBD1. Trimming removed 2 bases from V and 3 bases from J; junction bases left unmatched: 2. Germline loops: CDR1 MRHNA, CDR2 SNTAGT. The CDR3 consists of 14 residues. Written as DNA, the CDR3 is TGTGCCAGCAGTGACACAGGGGGCATCTACGAGCAGTACTTC. It encodes CASSDTGGIYEQYF.

The genes are TRBV11-3 and TRBJ2-7; the match to TRBD2 covers 7 bases. Losses at the gene ends were 5 bases for V and 9 bases for J; bases not matched to a gene: 13. The germline V gene has CDR1 SGHNT and CDR2 YENEEA. The length of the CDR3 is 14 residues. The CDR3 spells CASSPIGREFVQYF. As DNA, the CDR3 is TGTGCCAGCAGCCCAATTGGGCGGGAGTTCGTGCAGTACTTC.